The 3 T cell receptor beta chains listed next were all sequenced from one sample in a study of cytomegalovirus exposure and HLA in healthy donors. PCR used 60 Vbeta primers and 13 Jbeta primers. The method was immunoSEQ multiplex PCR; TCRdb's version includes in-frame clones alone and lacks a portion of them. This sample carries about 39,000 clones, with 3.2% going to the ten biggest clones. Sequenced material: PBMCs. Receptors were obtained from a woman aged 25 to 39 in good health and CMV-seropositive.

This chain connects TRBV27 to TRBJ1-2; TRBD1 is a possible D gene (6 bases). The CDR3 loop spans 13 amino acids. Germline V gives CDR1 MNHEY, CDR2 SMNVEV (reference sequence). V lost 5 bases to trimming and J lost 8 bases, with 15 bases between them. The CDR3 is CASSLQGDNGYTF. The CDR3 DNA reads as TGTGCCAGCAGTCTTCAAGGGGACAACGGCTACACCTTC.

V is TRBV29-1 and J is TRBJ1-2; tentatively, D is TRBD1 (5 bases). This CDR3 is 12 amino acids long. The ends were cut back, 4 bases at V and 6 bases at J, with 12 bases in the middle. The germline V gene encodes CDR1 SQVTM and CDR2 ANQGSEA. CDR3 sequence: CSVVRGRDGYTF. In DNA form, the CDR3 reads TGCAGCGTTGTTAGGGGAAGGGATGGCTACACCTTC.

The gene calls are TRBV7-9 and TRBJ2-1; 11 bases map to TRBD2. Germline loops: CDR1 SEHNR, CDR2 FQNEAQ (reference sequence). The CDR3 sequence is 15 residues long. The trim removed 5 bases at V and 4 bases at J, leaving 4 bases unmatched. The CDR3 bases are TGTGCCAGCAGCATTAGCGGGGGGGTTTACAATGAGCAGTTCTTC. Translation gives CASSISGGVYNEQFF.